The sequence of this T cell receptor (beta chain) was determined in a study of PD-1 blockade in classical Hodgkin lymphoma. Time point described: newly diagnosed, previously untreated cHL patient sample. CDR1 and CDR2 from the germline V gene are MNHNS and SASEGT. The V gene end was trimmed by 3 bases and the J gene end by 4 bases; junction bases not matched to a gene: 9. The CDR3 is 16 amino acids. Clones were read by immunoSEQ multiplex PCR, and TCRdb kept only the in-frame ones, dropping some. The repertoire holds tens of thousands of clones, with roughly 90% as singletons. This TCR derives from a human donor with classical Hodgkin lymphoma. The specimen sequenced was peripheral blood mononuclear cells (PBMCs). J is TRBJ1-3 and V is TRBV6-1; 7 bases are shared with TRBD1. As DNA, the CDR3 is TGTGCCAGCAGTGACCCGGGAGACAGGGCCGGAAACACCATATATTTT. This sequence encodes CASSDPGDRAGNTIYF.